A selection of T cell receptor beta chains follows, all from one sample in a study of shared clonotypes between healthy human individuals. Assay used: immunoSEQ multiplex PCR; TCRdb lists only in-frame clones, some missing. The table has about 800,000 clones, about 97% seen once; the top ten hold less than 0.25%. Sequencing was carried out using naive CD8+ T cells sorted from blood. All receptors come from a man between 25 and 39 years old in good health. CDR3s include the opening cysteine and the closing phenylalanine or tryptophan. A D gene is named only where the DNA matches it firmly. Where a row states a size, it is once, few, many or the class of an expanded clone; other rows omit it.

>NA|TRBV29-1|NA|TRBJ2-6
TGCAGCGTTGAAGATTCCGAAACGTCTGGGGCCAACGTCCTGACTTTC
CSVEDSETSGANVLTF
>few|TRBV19|NA|TRBJ1-1
TGTGCCAGTAGTATCTTGGCGCCCACTGAAGCTTTCTTT
CASSILAPTEAFF
>NA|TRBV29-1|NA|TRBJ2-2
TGCAGCGTTTGGACCGGGGAGCTGTTTTTT
CSVWTGELFF
>NA|TRBV5-1|TRBD2|TRBJ2-5
TGCGCCAGCAGCTTGGGTGGGAGGGTTCAAGAGACCCAGTACTTC
CASSLGGRVQETQYF
>NA|TRBV10-3|NA|TRBJ1-1
TGTGCCATCAGTGAGTTCCACCGGGACACGAACACTGAAGCTTTCTTT
CAISEFHRDTNTEAFF
>NA|TRBV7-6|TRBD2|TRBJ2-1
TGTGCCAGCAGCTCTAGCGGGGACTACAATGAGCAGTTCTTC
CASSSSGDYNEQFF
>NA|TRBV7-3|TRBD2|TRBJ2-7
TGTGCCAGCAGCTTCGGGGCTAGCGGATACTACGAGCAGTACTTC
CASSFGASGYYEQYF
>NA|TRBV4-1|TRBD2|TRBJ2-1
TGCGCCAGCAGCCCCCATAGCGGGAGGTCCTACAATGAGCAGTTCTTC
CASSPHSGRSYNEQFF
>NA|TRBV27|TRBD1|TRBJ2-7
TGTGCCAGCAGACCGGACAGGGTTGGCACCTACGAGCAGTACTTC
CASRPDRVGTYEQYF
>NA|TRBV4-1|NA|TRBJ1-3
TGCGCCAGCAGCCAAGAGGGGTCCTCTGGAAACACCATATATTTT
CASSQEGSSGNTIYF
>NA|TRBV15|NA|TRBJ2-7
TGTGCCACCAGCAGAGTGGGTGAGGAGCAGTACTTC
CATSRVGEEQYF
>NA|TRBV28|TRBD2|TRBJ2-1
TGTGCCAGCAGTCCCCAGGGCAGCGGGAGGTACAATGAGCAGTTCTTC
CASSPQGSGRYNEQFF